This is a list of T cell receptor beta chains from one sample in a study of T-cell memory formation after mild COVID-19. One entry per CDR3 protein results from TCRdb running MiXCR on the 5' RACE reads. The table has about 350,000 distinct CDR3 sequences, around 13% seen once. Material for sequencing was PBMCs or a T cell subset sorted from them (not recorded which). These receptors were collected from a man aged 18 to 29 who had mild COVID-19 (a few samples of this study predate the infection). Cell type and time point are not known. The CDR3 runs from the conserved cysteine through the conserved F or W. A D gene is named only where the DNA matches it firmly. Part of the rows lack a size; the others show once, few, many or a class for expanded clones.

j_gene | v_gene | d_gene | abundance | CDR3nt | CDR3aa
TRBJ1-6 | TRBV4-3 | TRBD1 | - | TGCGCCAGCAGCCAAGATGGGAGGACAGGTTATAATTCACCCCTCCACTTT | CASSQDGRTGYNSPLHF
TRBJ2-2 | TRBV5-6 | TRBD2 | few | TGTGCCAGCAGCTTGGGCGGGGGATTCACCGGGGAGCTGTTTTTT | CASSLGGGFTGELFF
TRBJ1-2 | TRBV7-9 | TRBD1 | few | TGTGCCAGCAGCTTTTTGGGACAGAGCGGCGGCTACACCTTC | CASSFLGQSGGYTF
TRBJ1-4 | TRBV7-9 | - | few | TGTGCCAGCAGGGCAGGGGACGGTCCAACTAATGAAAAACTGTTTTTT | CASRAGDGPTNEKLFF
TRBJ2-3 | TRBV7-2 | TRBD2 | few | TGTGCCAGCAGCCCTACACGAGATAGCGGGGGGTCCACAGATACGCAGTATTTT | CASSPTRDSGGSTDTQYF
TRBJ1-2 | TRBV6-5 | TRBD1 | few | TGTGCCAGCAGTAACCGGGACAGGGGGTATGGCTACACCTTC | CASSNRDRGYGYTF
TRBJ2-2 | TRBV12-3/TRBV12-4 | - | few | TGTGCCAGCAGTAAATTCGCGGGCAGAGGGGGCGGGGAGCTGTTTTTT | CASSKFAGRGGGELFF
TRBJ2-3 | TRBV24-1 | TRBD2 | few | TGTGCCACCAGTGGGGGGAAGGGACTAGAGGTTCCCGATACGCAGTATTTT | CATSGGKGLEVPDTQYF
TRBJ1-1 | TRBV5-6 | TRBD1 | - | TGTGCCAGCAGCCCCTTTGGACAGGGAAACACTGAAGCTTTCTTT | CASSPFGQGNTEAFF
TRBJ2-3 | TRBV2 | - | - | TGTGCCAGCACCACGGGGGCTAGCACAGATACGCAGTATTTT | CASTTGASTDTQYF
TRBJ1-2 | TRBV5-1 | - | few | TGCGCCAGCAGCTTGGTCAGGGCTCGGAGTATGGAGGGCTATGGCTACACCTTC | CASSLVRARSMEGYGYTF
TRBJ2-1 | TRBV29-1 | - | - | TGCAGCGTTTGGGGGGGGGCAGGCAATGAGCAGTTCTTC | CSVWGGAGNEQFF
TRBJ2-3 | TRBV6-4 | - | few | TGTGCCAGCAGTGACGGGGAGGGGGAGGCAGATACGCAGTATTTT | CASSDGEGEADTQYF
TRBJ2-3 | TRBV6-2/TRBV6-3 | TRBD1 | few | TGTGCCAGCAGCCGGGGACAGGGCCTCTCAGATACGCAGTATTTT | CASSRGQGLSDTQYF
TRBJ2-5 | TRBV27 | TRBD2 | - | TGTGCCAGCAGTTCCCCAACTCCTAGCGGCCCAGAGACCCAGTACTTC | CASSSPTPSGPETQYF
TRBJ2-1 | TRBV4-1 | TRBD1 | few | TGCGCCAGCAGCCAAGAATACAGGGGGTCTTACAATGAGCAGTTCTTC | CASSQEYRGSYNEQFF
TRBJ2-5 | TRBV11-1 | - | - | TGTGCCAGCAGCCAACGGAGGGGAGAAGAGACCCAGTACTTC | CASSQRRGEETQYF
TRBJ2-2 | TRBV12-3/TRBV12-4 | - | few | TGTGCCAGCAGTTTAGTTTCGGGCAGGGGAAGTGTTGGCACCGGGGAGCTGTTTTTT | CASSLVSGRGSVGTGELFF
TRBJ1-2 | TRBV7-9 | - | few | TGTGCCAGCAGCCTTAGCGAGTGGAATGGCTACACCTTC | CASSLSEWNGYTF
TRBJ1-1 | TRBV5-4 | - | few | TGTGCCAGCAGCTTGCCCGCGGGGAACACTGAAGCTTTCTTT | CASSLPAGNTEAFF
TRBJ1-2 | TRBV6-2/TRBV6-3 | - | few | TGTGCCAGCAGTTACGCGGCTTATGGCTACACCTTC | CASSYAAYGYTF
TRBJ2-5 | TRBV30 | - | - | TGTGCCTGTCCTAGAGAAGAGACCCAGTACTTC | CACPREETQYF
TRBJ1-1 | TRBV7-2 | - | - | TGTGCCAGCAGCTTATTTTCGGCGGTGAACACTGAAGCTTTCTTT | CASSLFSAVNTEAFF
TRBJ1-2 | TRBV10-3 | - | few | TGTGCCATCAGTGCCGATGAGATCTATGGCTACACCTTC | CAISADEIYGYTF
TRBJ2-2 | TRBV12-3/TRBV12-4 | TRBD2 | few | TGTGCCACTAGCGGGGAGAACACCGGGGAGCTGTTTTTT | CATSGENTGELFF
TRBJ1-2 | TRBV7-2 | - | - | TGTGCCAGCAGCAGAACAGGGCTATGGTCCTACACCTTC | CASSRTGLWSYTF
TRBJ2-2 | TRBV7-3 | - | few | TGTGCCAGCAGCCCGATAGACACCGGGGAGCTGTTTTTT | CASSPIDTGELFF
TRBJ1-1 | TRBV7-9 | - | - | TGTGCCAGCAGCTTAGTGGCGCAGCGGGCCACTGAAGCTTTCTTT | CASSLVAQRATEAFF
TRBJ2-2 | TRBV29-1 | - | - | TGCAGCGTTGAGGGCAGGTTAAACACCGGGGAGCTGTTTTTT | CSVEGRLNTGELFF
TRBJ2-1 | TRBV7-9 | TRBD2 | - | TGTGCCAGCAGCTCCGGGACTAGCGGGGGCAGCTCCTACAATGAGCAGTTCTTC | CASSSGTSGGSSYNEQFF
TRBJ2-2 | TRBV27 | - | many | TGTGCCAGCAGTTTCGCGGGCTTGAACACCGGGGAGCTGTTTTTT | CASSFAGLNTGELFF
TRBJ2-5 | TRBV18 | TRBD2 | many | TGTGCCAGCTCACCGGAAGCTAGCGGGGGCTCGGGGACCCAGTACTTC | CASSPEASGGSGTQYF
TRBJ2-1 | TRBV11-2 | TRBD2 | - | TGTGCCAGCAGCTTAGGACTAGCGGGTTACAACAATGAGCAGTTCTTC | CASSLGLAGYNNEQFF
TRBJ2-1 | TRBV10-3 | - | many | TGTGCCATCAGTGAGTTCGGTAATGAGCAGTTCTTC | CAISEFGNEQFF
TRBJ2-1 | TRBV6-6 | - | - | TGTGCCAGCAACCTACAGGGAGCCTACAATGAGCAGTTCTTC | CASNLQGAYNEQFF
TRBJ2-2 | TRBV20-1 | - | - | TGCAGTGCTAGTTGGGGGGCGAACACCGGGGAGCTGTTTTTT | CSASWGANTGELFF
TRBJ2-5 | TRBV5-1 | - | - | TGCGCCAGCAGCTTGGCCGGACAGAGGGAGACCCAGTACTTC | CASSLAGQRETQYF